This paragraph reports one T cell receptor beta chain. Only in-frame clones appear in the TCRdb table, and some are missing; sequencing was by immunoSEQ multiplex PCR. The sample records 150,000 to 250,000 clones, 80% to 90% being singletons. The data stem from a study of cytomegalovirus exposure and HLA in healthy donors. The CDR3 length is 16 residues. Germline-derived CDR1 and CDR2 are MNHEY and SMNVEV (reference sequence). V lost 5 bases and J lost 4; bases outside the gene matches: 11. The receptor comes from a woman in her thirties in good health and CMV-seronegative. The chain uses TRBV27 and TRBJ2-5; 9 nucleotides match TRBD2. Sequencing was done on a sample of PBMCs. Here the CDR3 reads CASSAQAGGLRETQYF. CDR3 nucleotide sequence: TGTGCCAGCAGTGCCCAAGCGGGGGGTTTGAGAGAGACCCAGTACTTC.